Presented here are 25 T cell receptor beta chains from one specimen sequenced in a study of response to subunit inactivated influenza vaccine. Each CDR3 protein is one row after TCRdb ran MiXCR on the RT-PCR reads. The table shows about 300,000 distinct CDR3 sequences, with 20% to 25% occurring only once. The source material was PBMCs from blood, sampled approximately 20 months after vaccination. All receptors come from a man between 45 and 75 years old who received an inactivated influenza vaccine.

The V call is TRBV5-4, the J call TRBJ2-5; D is possibly TRBD1 or TRBD2 (5 bases each). The CDR3 runs to 17 residues. Trimming left V 4 bases short and J 4 bases short, with 23 bases between. CDR1 and CDR2 (germline): SGHNT, YYREEE (reference sequence). The CDR3 nucleotides read TGTGCCAGCAGCCTAACGGGACGCCCCATTTCAACAGAGACCCAGTACTTC. Protein product: CASSLTGRPISTETQYF.

The chain uses TRBV2 and TRBJ1-2; possibly TRBD1 for D (5 bases). The germline V gene encodes CDR1 SNHLY and CDR2 FYNNEI. Trimming took off 3 bases at V and 3 bases at J, with 8 bases between the two ends. The CDR3 runs 13 residues. The CDR3 here is CASSETEYYGYTF. The CDR3 DNA sequence: TGTGCCAGCAGTGAGACAGAGTACTATGGCTACACCTTC.

The chain links TRBV10-3 to TRBJ2-1, with 12 bases lining up with TRBD2. J gave up 7 bases and V 7 bases, and 5 bases lay outside the gene matches. Germline V lookup: CDR1 ENHRY, CDR2 SYGVKD. CDR3 size: 14 residues. As DNA, the CDR3 is TGTGCCATCACCCGGACTAGCGGGATAAATGAGCAGTTCTTC. Translation: CAITRTSGINEQFF.

Turning to this clonotype: Sequence at one end of the junction differs from germline and may be a read error. The chain is built from TRBV14 and TRBJ2-5; 10 nucleotides line up with TRBD2. CDR1 and CDR2 from the germline V gene are SGHDN and FVKESK. The CDR3 covers 15 residues. The CDR3 DNA reads as TGTGCCAGCAGCCAGATCGGACTAGCGGTAGGAGCTCCACACTTC. Its translation is CASSQIGLAVGAPHF.

The chain couples TRBV18 to TRBJ2-1, with no clear D. V was trimmed by 2 bases and J by 8 bases, leaving 7 bases between them. The CDR3 loop spans 12 amino acids. Germline-derived CDR1 and CDR2 are KGHSH and LQKENI. CDR3 in amino acids: CASSPGVDEQFF. DNA for the CDR3: TGTGCCAGCTCACCAGGTGTTGATGAGCAGTTCTTC.

J is TRBJ2-1 and V is TRBV7-2, with 10 bases fitting TRBD2. J was trimmed by 5 bases and V by 0 bases; bases with no gene match: 7. CDR3 size: 17 residues. Germline V lookup: CDR1 SGHTA, CDR2 FQGNSA. CDR3 loop: CASSLAIGLAGDNEQFF. The CDR3 bases are TGTGCCAGCAGCTTAGCAATTGGGCTAGCGGGGGACAATGAGCAGTTCTTC.

This clonotype was seen more than once but under ten times. The rearrangement links TRBV12-3 or TRBV12-4 to TRBJ1-2; D is perhaps TRBD1 (5 bases). Deletions cut 7 bases from V and 4 bases from J, with 13 bases between. The CDR3 runs 13 residues. The CDR3 loop is CASTQGRGYGYTF. Written as DNA, the CDR3 is TGTGCCAGCACCCAAGGGAGGGGCTATGGCTACACCTTC.

The CDR3 DNA is TGTGCCAGCAGTTACTCCCCGAAACTAGCGATCCCCTACAATGAGCAGTTCTTC. Protein product: CASSYSPKLAIPYNEQFF. The chain is built from TRBV6-2 or TRBV6-3 and TRBJ2-1; 7 bases are a match to TRBD2. This CDR3 comprises 18 residues. The germline gives CDR1 MNHEY, CDR2 SVGEGT. V lost 0 bases, J lost 2 bases, and 10 bases stayed unmatched.

The chain joins TRBV29-1 to TRBJ2-5, with TRBD2 as a possible D gene (6 bases). The germline gives CDR1 SQVTM, CDR2 ANQGSEA. The CDR3 loop spans 15 amino acids. V lost 3 bases to trimming and J lost 5 bases, with 19 bases between them. The CDR3 sequence: CSVEMAGSQWETQYF. For the CDR3, the DNA is TGCAGCGTTGAGATGGCGGGGAGTCAGTGGGAGACCCAGTACTTC.

This chain connects TRBV20-1 to TRBJ1-3, with D hard to call. V lost 3 bases and J 1 base, leaving 7 bases between the germline ends. The CDR3 has 13 amino acids. The V gene's germline CDR1 is DFQATT and CDR2 SNEGSKA (reference sequence). The CDR3 protein is CSASQESGNTIYF. The CDR3 DNA is TGCAGTGCTAGTCAGGAATCTGGAAACACCATATATTTT.

The CDR3 DNA follows: TGCGCCAGCAGCCAACACGTCCCTTCTCCTGGCTACACCTTC. Its protein product is CASSQHVPSPGYTF. This chain links TRBV4-1 with TRBJ1-2; D remains ambiguous. The V end was cut by 2 bases, the J end by 7 bases, with 14 bases between. CDR1 and CDR2 from the germline V gene are MGHRA and YSYEKL. The CDR3 has 14 residues.

This clonotype was counted between two and nine times. The V call is TRBV19, the J call TRBJ1-5; D is unclear. Per germline, CDR1 LNHDA and CDR2 SQIVND (reference sequence). The germline V and J ends were trimmed by 4 bases and 2 bases, with 24 bases remaining between them. The CDR3 spans 19 residues. The CDR3: CASSTTGRGGRVGNQPQHF. The CDR3 nucleotides read TGTGCCAGTAGTACCACCGGCCGGGGAGGGAGGGTTGGCAATCAGCCCCAGCATTTT.

This clonotype was seen a handful of times. The chain joins TRBV7-9 to TRBJ2-1; D gene unclear. The length of the CDR3 is 13 residues. Germline assignment: CDR1 SEHNR and CDR2 FQNEAQ (reference sequence). V lost 3 bases and J lost 4, with 7 bases in between. The CDR3 loop reads CASSFSQYNEQFF. DNA of the CDR3: TGTGCCAGCAGCTTCAGTCAGTACAATGAGCAGTTCTTC.

This clonotype came up a few times. The chain employs TRBV5-6 and TRBJ1-2, with D unresolved. This CDR3 is built from 13 residues. V was shortened by 3 bases and J by 4 bases, with 10 bases between the two germline ends. Germline CDR1 reads SGHDT; CDR2 reads YYEEEE. The CDR3 sequence is CASSSTVSYGYTF. In nucleotides, the CDR3 is TGTGCCAGCAGCTCAACAGTCTCCTATGGCTACACCTTC.

DNA for the CDR3: TGTGCCAGCCTAGGGGCGAGCTCCTACGAGCAGTACTTC. This encodes CASLGASSYEQYF. V is TRBV5-5 and J is TRBJ2-7, with D possibly TRBD1 on 5 matching bases. The CDR3 runs 13 residues. CDR1 and CDR2 from the germline V gene are SGHKS and YYEKEE (reference sequence). V was shortened by 7 bases and J by 0 bases, with 11 bases between the two germline ends. The full variable domain, in which reference TRBV5-5 and TRBJ2-7 provide the parts outside the CDR3, is DAGVTQSPTHLIKTRGQQVTLRCSPISGHKSVSWYQQVLGQGPQFIFQYYEKEERGRGNFPDRFSARQFPNYSSELNVNALLLGDSALYLCASLGASSYEQYFGPGTRLTVT.

This clonotype was seen a handful of times. The rearrangement links TRBV27 to TRBJ1-6; no definite D call. CDR3 length: 13 residues. V was shortened by 5 bases and J by 7 bases, with 9 bases between the two germline ends. CDR1 is MNHEY, CDR2 SMNVEV, per germline (reference sequence). The CDR3 DNA is TGTGCCAGCAGTCAGGCTCGGAATTCACCCCTCCACTTT. Translation: CASSQARNSPLHF.

This rearrangement joins TRBV7-8 to TRBJ1-3, with D perhaps matching TRBD1 (5 bases). The CDR3 is made up of 14 amino acids. V was pared by 6 bases and J by 1 base, with 10 bases between. Germline V gene data show CDR1 as SGHVS and CDR2 as FQNEAQ. The CDR3 region is CASSLQASGNTIYF. CDR3 sequence (DNA): TGTGCCAGCAGTCTACAGGCTTCTGGAAACACCATATATTTT.

This chain connects TRBV30 to TRBJ2-7; no clear D gene. The CDR3 sequence is 11 residues long. V was cut by 0 bases and J by 3 bases, with 3 bases left in between. Germline V lookup: CDR1 GTSNPN, CDR2 SVGIG (reference sequence). The CDR3 region has the DNA TGTGCCTGGAGTGTGGGCTACGAGCAGTACTTC. This gives the protein CAWSVGYEQYF.

The chain couples TRBV5-6 to TRBJ1-2; TRBD1 matches at 7 bases. The CDR3 length is 15 residues. Trimming cost V 0 bases and J 2 bases; bases outside gene matches: 4. CDR1 and CDR2 (germline): SGHDT, YYEEEE. The CDR3, as DNA: TGTGCCAGCAGCTTGGGAGGGGGCGCGAACTATGGCTACACCTTC. Its protein is CASSLGGGANYGYTF.

The chain couples TRBV20-1 to TRBJ2-5; D possibly corresponds to TRBD2 (5 bases). V lost 5 bases, J lost 3 bases, and 13 bases lay in between. Germline V gives CDR1 DFQATT, CDR2 SNEGSKA (reference sequence). This CDR3 is 13 amino acids long. CDR3: CSAASSSEETQYF. CDR3 in DNA: TGCAGTGCTGCCTCGAGTAGCGAAGAGACCCAGTACTTC.

Ten or more counts support this clonotype. CDR3 protein: CASSLVPDNEQFF. CDR3 in DNA: TGTGCCAGCAGCTTGGTTCCTGACAATGAGCAGTTCTTC. The chain has TRBV5-4 and TRBJ2-1, with unresolved D. V lost 0 bases to trimming and J lost 5 bases, with 6 bases between them. The CDR3 loop spans 13 amino acids. Germline V gene sequence: CDR1 SGHNT, CDR2 YYREEE (reference sequence).

The rearrangement joins TRBV2 to TRBJ2-1, with no clear D. This CDR3 is 13 amino acids long. V lost 2 bases and J 8 bases, leaving 10 bases between the germline ends. Looked up from germline, CDR1 is SNHLY and CDR2 is FYNNEI. The CDR3 DNA sequence: TGTGCCAGCAGTGAATACCAGGAACATGAGCAGTTCTTC. Translated, it gives CASSEYQEHEQFF.

CDR3 bases: TGTGCCAGCAGCCAAGTCCTGGGAACTGGAAACACCATATATTTT. Translation gives CASSQVLGTGNTIYF. The chain links TRBV4-2 to TRBJ1-3; no reliable D call. Germline values: CDR1 LGHNA, CDR2 YNFKEQ. V lost 1 base, J lost 2 bases, and 9 bases lay in between. The CDR3 runs 15 residues.

In this sample, this clonotype turned up a few times. The chain recombines TRBV7-2 with TRBJ2-2; TRBD2 is a possible D gene (5 bases). Germline CDR1 reads SGHTA; CDR2 reads FQGNSA. V was clipped by 6 bases and J by 0 bases, with 11 bases between them. The CDR3 is made up of 15 amino acids. The CDR3 is CASRKSGTNTGELFF. In DNA form, the CDR3 reads TGTGCCAGCAGGAAGAGCGGAACGAACACCGGGGAGCTGTTTTTT.

The rearrangement joins TRBV10-3 to TRBJ1-1, with 7 bases lining up with TRBD1. The germline gives CDR1 ENHRY, CDR2 SYGVKD. V dropped 6 bases and J dropped 1; count of bases not matched to a gene: 8. The CDR3 covers 15 residues. The CDR3 DNA sequence: TGTGCCATCAGCCGCCAGGGACAGCAGAACACTGAAGCTTTCTTT. The encoded protein is CAISRQGQQNTEAFF.